Listed here are 31 T cell receptor beta chains from one sample, sequenced in a study of shared clonotypes between healthy human individuals (dated by TCRdb to 2019 to 2021). Preparation of the library involved the immunoSEQ multiplex PCR assay. Imported from immuneACCESS, the table was reduced by TCRdb to in-frame sequences with V and J called. These copies leave out some clones; in studies compared against another copy, an unresolved V gene accounts for under half, and the cause of the remainder is not known. This sample has about a million clones in its table, and about 75% of those were observed once. The ten largest clones take up around 1.5% of the sample. Sequencing was carried out using memory CD4+ T cells sorted from blood. The sample's cell subset or site label, in plain terms: CD45RA-negative fraction. These receptors were obtained from a man aged 18 to 29 in good health.

This rearrangement joins TRBV29-1 to TRBJ2-7; the D gene is possibly TRBD2 (6 bases). V gave up 4 bases and J gave up 4 bases, with 14 bases separating them. The CDR3 extends over 13 amino acids. Germline assignment: CDR1 SQVTM and CDR2 ANQGSEA. CDR3 coding DNA: TGCAGCGTTGTCCTCGCGGGGCAATACGAGCAGTACTTC. Residues: CSVVLAGQYEQYF.

The chain recombines TRBV5-1 with TRBJ2-2; 7 bases are shared with TRBD1. The CDR3 spans 16 residues. The V and J ends lost 7 bases and 5 bases, in that order; junction bases with no gene match: 14. Germline V gene data show CDR1 as SGHRS and CDR2 as YFSETQ. CDR3 in DNA: TGCGCCAGCGGACCCAACAGGGGAAGAGGAACCGGGGAGCTGTTTTTT. The encoded protein is CASGPNRGRGTGELFF.

This chain links TRBV6-1 with TRBJ1-1, with D maybe TRBD1 (6 bases). Trimming pared 7 bases from V and 0 bases from J, leaving 9 bases between. This CDR3 contains 13 residues. CDR1 is MNHNS, CDR2 SASEGT, per germline. Here the CDR3 reads CASMTGLNTEAFF. For the CDR3, the DNA is TGTGCCAGCATGACAGGATTGAACACTGAAGCTTTCTTT.

The rearrangement links TRBV6-1 to TRBJ2-6; D ambiguous. V was shortened by 4 bases and J by 2 bases, with 9 bases between the two germline ends. The CDR3 is 15 amino acids. CDR1 and CDR2 from the germline V gene are MNHNS and SASEGT. CDR3 bases: TGTGCCAGCAGTGGGGGTCGGGCTGGGGCCAACGTCCTGACTTTC. Translation gives CASSGGRAGANVLTF.

This clone was picked up a small number of times. The chain joins TRBV11-2 to TRBJ2-7; D remains ambiguous. The V gene's germline CDR1 is SGHAT and CDR2 FQNNGV. The CDR3 sequence is 14 residues long. With 0 bases removed from V and 7 bases from J, the gap between germline ends came to 13 bases. For the CDR3, the DNA is TGTGCCAGCAGCTTAGATGGTGGACCAGGAGAGCAGTACTTC. This translates into CASSLDGGPGEQYF.

V usage is TRBV21-1 and J usage is TRBJ2-7. TRBV21-1 is noted as a pseudogene. The CDR3 has 16 residues. The CDR3 protein is CASSKAEGINGYEQYF. In DNA form, the CDR3 reads TGTGCCAGCAGCAAAGCAGAGGGGATAAATGGGTACGAGCAGTACTTC.

The V and J genes are TRBV7-2 and TRBJ2-7, with D perhaps matching TRBD1 or TRBD2 (5 bases each). Trimming left V 2 bases short and J 0 bases short, with 11 bases between. CDR3 length equals 15 residues. Per germline, CDR1 SGHTA and CDR2 FQGNSA. The CDR3, as DNA: TGTGCCAGCAGCTTACGGGACCAGAGCTCCTACGAGCAGTACTTC. Translated, it gives CASSLRDQSSYEQYF.

The rearrangement joins TRBV11-2 to TRBJ2-1, with a tentative D call TRBD2 (7 bases). CDR1 and CDR2 from the germline V gene are SGHAT and FQNNGV. This CDR3 is built from 16 residues. The germline V and J ends were trimmed by 5 bases and 7 bases, with 21 bases remaining between them. The CDR3 here is CASSLRLGGLSNEQFF. CDR3 in DNA: TGTGCCAGCAGCCTTCGGCTCGGGGGGCTAAGTAATGAGCAGTTCTTC.

This clone was recorded a few times. The J gene is TRBJ2-1, the V gene TRBV7-2; the D call may be TRBD1 or TRBD2 (5 bases each). The CDR3 totals 14 residues. CDR1 is SGHTA, CDR2 FQGNSA, per germline. Trimming cost V 3 bases and J 8 bases, with 14 bases left between them. Here the CDR3 DNA reads TGTGCCAGCAGCTTTGGGACCTTATATGATGAGCAGTTCTTC. Translation gives CASSFGTLYDEQFF.

On this clone itself: The same CDR3 can be traced to other DNA sequences in this sample. This chain uses TRBV12-5 with TRBJ2-1; D is unresolved. V dropped 4 bases and J dropped 2 bases, with 0 bases sitting between them. CDR1 and CDR2 from the germline V gene are LGHNT and FRNRAP. The CDR3 is 11 amino acids. This CDR3 reads CASGSYNEQFF. DNA of the CDR3: TGTGCTAGTGGTTCCTACAATGAGCAGTTCTTC.

The chain has TRBV7-6 and TRBJ2-6; D call uncertain. Germline V gives CDR1 SGHVS, CDR2 FNYEAQ. Trimming took 5 bases from V and 0 from J, leaving 11 bases between them. The CDR3 has 16 residues. CDR3 residues: CASSKKGFSGANVLTF. CDR3 in DNA: TGTGCCAGCAGCAAAAAAGGGTTCTCTGGGGCCAACGTCCTGACTTTC. The full variable domain, completed using reference TRBV7-6 and TRBJ2-6, is GAGVSQSPRYKVTKRGQDVALRCDPISGHVSLYWYRQALGQGPEFLTYFNYEAQQDKSGLPNDRFSAERPEGSISTLTIQRTEQRDSAMYRCASSKKGFSGANVLTFGAGSRLTVL.

This CDR3 reads CASSPRLLADMNEQFF. The CDR3 DNA reads TGTGCCAGCAGCCCAAGATTACTAGCGGACATGAATGAGCAGTTCTTC. V and J are TRBV4-2 and TRBJ2-1; TRBD2 matches 8 bases. CDR3 length equals 16 residues. Trimming removed 4 bases from V and 7 bases from J; junction bases left unmatched: 12. Germline V gene sequence: CDR1 LGHNA, CDR2 YNFKEQ.

The J gene is TRBJ1-1, the V gene TRBV19; 11 bases map to TRBD1. This CDR3 contains 14 residues. The trim removed 5 bases at V and 8 bases at J, leaving 7 bases unmatched. Looked up from germline, CDR1 is LNHDA and CDR2 is SQIVND (reference sequence). CDR3 residues: CASSANRDRGEAFF. The CDR3 DNA sequence: TGTGCCAGTAGTGCTAACCGGGACAGGGGGGAAGCTTTCTTT.

The V gene is TRBV7-6, the J gene TRBJ1-4; 7 positions match TRBD1. V lost 4 bases to trimming and J lost 4 bases; unmatched junction nucleotides: 9. CDR1 SGHVS and CDR2 FNYEAQ come from the germline V gene. This CDR3 has 16 residues. This CDR3 is CASSSGTAKYNEKLFF. The CDR3 DNA is TGTGCCAGCAGCTCCGGGACAGCCAAATATAATGAAAAACTGTTTTTT.

The CDR3 spells CASSSGGPGQETQYF. CDR3 coding DNA: TGTGCCAGCAGCTCCGGAGGGCCCGGCCAAGAGACCCAGTACTTC. This sequence joins TRBV6-5 and TRBJ2-5, with D possibly being TRBD2 (6 bases). Germline values: CDR1 MNHEY, CDR2 SVGAGI. CDR3 length equals 15 residues. V was trimmed by 6 bases and J by 1 base, leaving 15 bases between them.

A few counts support this clone. This chain uses TRBV4-3 with TRBJ2-3; 10 positions match TRBD1. V was pared by 5 bases and J by 2 bases, with 10 bases of the junction left unmatched. The CDR3 runs to 17 residues. CDR1 is LGHNA and CDR2 is YSLEER in the germline V gene. The chain's CDR3 is CASSETPGTGVTDTQYF. In nucleotides, the CDR3 is TGCGCCAGCAGCGAAACCCCCGGGACAGGGGTCACAGATACGCAGTATTTT.

The chain employs TRBV7-2 and TRBJ1-3; no clear D gene. Germline-derived CDR1 and CDR2 are SGHTA and FQGNSA. V lost 1 base and J lost 3, with 10 bases in between. The length of the CDR3 is 15 residues. This CDR3 is CASSLDPGGGNTIYF. Here the CDR3 DNA reads TGTGCCAGCAGCTTAGACCCGGGAGGTGGAAACACCATATATTTT.

The chain links TRBV14 to TRBJ2-7, with 12 bases matching TRBD2. Germline V gene sequence: CDR1 SGHDN, CDR2 FVKESK. The CDR3 length is 17 residues. V gave up 1 base and J gave up 0 bases; unmatched junction bases: 4. For the CDR3, the DNA is TGTGCCAGCAGCCAAGGGACTAGCGGGATTTTCTCCTACGAGCAGTACTTC. Translated, it gives CASSQGTSGIFSYEQYF. The entire variable domain, with the rest obtained from reference TRBV14 and TRBJ2-7, is as follows: EAGVTQFPSHSVIEKGQTVTLRCDPISGHDNLYWYRRVMGKEIKFLLHFVKESKQDESGMPNNRFLAERTGGTYSTLKVQPAELEDSGVYFCASSQGTSGIFSYEQYFGPGTRLTVT.

In this sample, this clone turned up a few times. The chain has TRBV18 and TRBJ2-2; no definite D call. Germline loops: CDR1 KGHSH, CDR2 LQKENI. V lost 0 bases, J lost 0 bases, and 8 bases lay in between. This CDR3 region has 16 residues. The CDR3 spells CASSPPFTANTGELFF. CDR3 in DNA: TGTGCCAGCTCACCACCGTTTACGGCGAACACCGGGGAGCTGTTTTTT. The full variable domain, with the rest looked up from reference TRBV18 and TRBJ2-2, is NAGVMQNPRHLVRRRGQEARLRCSPMKGHSHVYWYRQLPEEGLKFMVYLQKENIIDESGMPKERFSAEFPKEGPSILRIQQVVRGDSAAYFCASSPPFTANTGELFFGEGSRLTVL.

V and J are TRBV19 and TRBJ2-5; D remains unclear. Trimming took 6 bases from V and 4 from J, leaving 12 bases between them. Germline V gene sequence: CDR1 LNHDA, CDR2 SQIVND (reference sequence). The CDR3 runs to 13 residues. The CDR3 DNA sequence: TGTGCCAGTAGGGCGTACGAAGCAGAGACCCAGTACTTC. This translates into CASRAYEAETQYF. Using reference TRBV19 and TRBJ2-5 for the parts outside the CDR3, the full variable domain is DGGITQSPKYLFRKEGQNVTLSCEQNLNHDAMYWYRQDPGQGLRLIYYSQIVNDFQKGDIAEGYSVSREKKESFPLTVTSAQKNPTAFYLCASRAYEAETQYFGPGTRLLVL.

This chain connects TRBV29-1 to TRBJ2-2; the D is unclear. This CDR3 contains 15 residues. Deletions cut 6 bases from V and 1 base from J, with 15 bases between. Per germline, CDR1 SQVTM and CDR2 ANQGSEA. The CDR3 coding sequence is TGCAGCGTCCCCTGGGGTGGAAAGAACACCGGGGAGCTGTTTTTT. Its protein is CSVPWGGKNTGELFF.

The rearrangement joins TRBV6-6 to TRBJ2-7, with TRBD2 matching 8 bases. CDR3 size: 13 residues. Per the germline V gene, CDR1 is MNHNY and CDR2 is SVGAGI (reference sequence). Losses at the gene ends were 5 bases for V and 2 bases for J; bases not matched to a gene: 2. CDR3 nucleotide sequence: TGTGCCAGCAGTCGAGCGGGGGCCTACGAGCAGTACTTC. This sequence encodes CASSRAGAYEQYF.

This clone was counted between two and nine times. Written as DNA, the CDR3 is TGCGCCAGCAGCTCGGGCGGTCTCTACGAGCAGTACTTC. Translating it yields CASSSGGLYEQYF. The chain is built from TRBV5-1 and TRBJ2-7; no reliable D call. Trimming removed 3 bases from V and 3 bases from J, with 10 bases in between. The germline gives CDR1 SGHRS, CDR2 YFSETQ. The CDR3 loop spans 13 amino acids.

The chain joins TRBV18 to TRBJ2-7, with a tentative D call TRBD1 (6 bases). V lost 4 bases to trimming and J lost 0 bases, with 16 bases between them. The CDR3 is 16 amino acids. Germline V gene data show CDR1 as KGHSH and CDR2 as LQKENI. The CDR3 bases are TGTGCCAGCTCACGCTCCCCAGGGGTTCCCTCCTACGAGCAGTACTTC. Amino acid sequence: CASSRSPGVPSYEQYF.

The V gene is TRBV30, the J gene TRBJ2-1; no clear D. Germline CDR1 is GTSNPN and CDR2 is SVGIG (reference sequence). The CDR3 extends over 13 amino acids. The ends were cut back, 2 bases at V and 10 bases at J, with 15 bases in the middle. The CDR3 DNA reads as TGTGCCTGGAGTTCAACAGACTTGCCGGAGCAGTTCTTC. Translating gives CAWSSTDLPEQFF.

This clone was seen once. The chain combines TRBV5-1 with TRBJ2-5; 8 bases match TRBD1. The junction had 12 bases not matched to a gene; V was cut back by 3 bases and J by 5 bases. The CDR3 is 16 amino acids. The germline gives CDR1 SGHRS, CDR2 YFSETQ. Written as DNA, the CDR3 is TGCGCCAGCAGCTGGGCTGGACAGGGAGAGGGGGAGACCCAGTACTTC. Protein product: CASSWAGQGEGETQYF.

Comments on this clone: Other DNA sequences from this sample encode an identical CDR3 as well. V usage is TRBV10-3 and J usage is TRBJ2-5; D may be TRBD1 (6 bases). Looked up from germline, CDR1 is ENHRY and CDR2 is SYGVKD. The V gene lost 6 bases and the J gene lost 2 bases, with 7 bases spanning the gap. The CDR3 is 12 residues long. CDR3 nucleotides: TGTGCCATCAGCGGACAGCAAGAGACCCAGTACTTC. Encoded protein: CAISGQQETQYF.

The rearrangement links TRBV7-2 to TRBJ2-2, with D maybe TRBD2 (6 bases). V was clipped by 5 bases and J by 1 base, with 11 bases between them. The CDR3 extends over 15 amino acids. Germline V gives CDR1 SGHTA, CDR2 FQGNSA. The CDR3 nucleotides read TGTGCCAGCAGCCTATCTAGCGAGAACACCGGGGAGCTGTTTTTT. Its translation is CASSLSSENTGELFF.

The CDR3 nucleotides read TGTGCCAGCAGCTTGGGTGGCAGGGAGACTGAAGCTTTCTTT. Translation gives CASSLGGRETEAFF. V is TRBV5-4 and J is TRBJ1-1; a weak D match, TRBD1 (5 bases). The CDR3 covers 14 residues. Germline V gives CDR1 SGHNT, CDR2 YYREEE (reference sequence). V shed 0 bases and J shed 5 bases, with 11 bases lying between them.

V usage is TRBV28 and J usage is TRBJ2-2, with 8 bases fitting TRBD1. The length of the CDR3 is 15 residues. Trimming took 6 bases from V and 4 from J; bases not matched to a gene: 7. Germline values: CDR1 MDHEN, CDR2 SYDVKM. The CDR3 nucleotides read TGTGCCAGCAGGCCCTCGACAGGGGTCACCGGGGAGCTGTTTTTT. It specifies CASRPSTGVTGELFF.

Turning to this clone: A read error may produce the germline difference seen at one junction end. V usage is TRBV7-7 and J usage is TRBJ2-7, with a possible D match to TRBD1 (5 bases). Germline CDR1 reads SSHAT; CDR2 reads FNYEAQ (reference sequence). This CDR3 is 14 amino acids long. CDR3 sequence reads: CASSLGPGNYEQYF. The CDR3 DNA is TGTGCTAGCAGCTTAGGTCCAGGGAACTACGAGCAGTACTTC.